The following is a T cell receptor (beta chain) sequence with its context. Its antigen target is currently unknown. Base-call qualities are not available, and no considerably larger clone is one nucleotide away. The CDR3 has 13 amino acids, counting the end cysteine and phenylalanine. The read is trimmed to its CDR3 DNA, 39 bases read in frame from base 1. CDR1 GTSNPN and CDR2 SVGIG were looked up in the germline V gene (reference sequence). V loses 5 bases at its end and J loses 1 base; junction bases beyond the gene matches: 4. The data were obtained in a study of T cells in localized non-small cell lung cancer (dated by TCRdb to about 2020). Describing the broader study: Comparing tumors with uninvolved tumor-adjacent lungs, the study looked at the T cell repertoires of hundreds of patients with early-stage NSCLC. All 240 or so NSCLC patients in the cohort were treatment-naive and had localized lung tumors that were resected. Of the NSCLC patients, 129 were male and around 99 were female, and the mean age was roughly 61 years. Paper-wide results and their limitations: Of the top 100 tumor clones, a median of roughly 60 were detected in paired uninvolved adjacent lung; around 27 were also among that lung's top 100. Because the study design was exploratory, TCR variables were selected using unadjusted p-values without false-discovery rate correction. Uninvolved tumor-adjacent lung showed the highest T cell clonality, higher than tumor, which suggests more focused antigenic responses in the uninvolved tumor-adjacent lung. Multi-region tumor sequencing was not performed, so intratumor heterogeneity could not be excluded. Longer overall survival was associated with higher blood T cell density, whereas shorter survival was associated with higher adjacent-lung clonality.

At diagnosis, tumor, uninvolved tumor-adjacent lung and peripheral blood were collected and then preserved as a mix of FFPE and fresh-frozen material. For TCR repertoire profiling, blood samples were analyzed as peripheral blood mononuclear cells. TCR beta CDR3 regions were sequenced from DNA using the immunoSEQ Assay. As for the original processing: T cell density was computed as TCR beta template counts normalized to usable DNA estimated by amplifying housekeeping genes. The preseqR package was used to estimate richness by extrapolating to 400,000 templates for PBMC samples and to 120,000 templates for tissue samples. Clonality was taken to be one minus Pielou's evenness. Tissue-enriched TCRs were identified through differential abundance testing performed on productive amino-acid clonotypes, with a minimum total count of 5 and an alpha of 0.1. The Jaccard Index and the Morisita Overlap Index were used to quantify repertoire overlap between compartments. GLIPH clustered TCR beta CDR3s with public tetramer-defined viral CDR3s; viral motifs required at least three viral sequences plus V-gene enrichment. TCRdb mirrors the immuneACCESS table, restricted to in-frame sequences. Some clones are absent from its copies; in checked studies, under half trace to an unresolved V gene, and the reason for the others is unknown. The DNA was the basis for D and trimming; V, J and clone size are from that table. A total of approximately 45,000 clones appear in this sample, roughly 86% of them only once. Jointly, the top ten make up 2% to 3% of the sample.

The chain employs TRBV30 and TRBJ1-2, and 7 junctional nucleotides match TRBD1. The source is a man between 40 and 70 years old with stage II lung adenocarcinoma. The sequenced sample was PBMCs, obtained before any cancer treatment. The DNA is as follows: TGTGCCTGGGGGACAGCTAGTAACTATGGCTACACCTTC. Translated, it gives CAWGTASNYGYTF.